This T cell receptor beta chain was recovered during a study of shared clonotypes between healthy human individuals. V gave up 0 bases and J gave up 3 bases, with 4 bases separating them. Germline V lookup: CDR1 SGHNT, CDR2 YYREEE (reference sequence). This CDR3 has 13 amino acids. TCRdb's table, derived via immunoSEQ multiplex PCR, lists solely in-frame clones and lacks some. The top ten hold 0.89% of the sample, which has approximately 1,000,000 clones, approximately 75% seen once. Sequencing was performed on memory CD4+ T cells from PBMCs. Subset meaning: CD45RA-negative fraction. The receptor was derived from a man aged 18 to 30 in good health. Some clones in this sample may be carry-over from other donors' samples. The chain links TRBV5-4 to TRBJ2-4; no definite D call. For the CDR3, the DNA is TGTGCCAGCAGCTTGGATGGCAAAAACATTCAGTACTTC. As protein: CASSLDGKNIQYF.